The present T cell receptor (beta chain) was sequenced within a study of CD8 T cells in ankylosing spondylitis. Notes on the study in general: In synovial fluid and blood from reactive arthritis, some motif variants were previously reported. Seemingly characteristic of ankylosing spondylitis blood was a TCR beta motif consisting of eight highly homologous variants. Peripheral blood held disease-linked clones only at relatively low frequency, and these were CD8+.

This clonotype was detected a few times. Its antigen is not known. Per the germline V gene, CDR1 is SEHNR and CDR2 is FQNEAQ (reference sequence). The length of the CDR3 is 12 residues. V was clipped by 3 bases and J by 6 bases, with 9 bases between them. Quantitative molecular-barcoded 5'-RACE generated the TCR beta libraries. TCRdb fed the 5' RACE reads into MiXCR, producing one record per CDR3 protein. The data hold roughly 150,000 distinct CDR3 sequences, with 30% to 40% observed a single time. The sequenced sample consisted of synovial fluid, either unsorted or a sorted T cell fraction (not recorded which). The chain combines TRBV7-9 with TRBJ2-7; possible D gene TRBD2, 5 bases. The receptor was isolated from a male donor with ankylosing spondylitis. The CDR3 sequence is CASSLIGGEQYF. For the CDR3, the DNA is TGTGCCAGCAGCTTGATAGGAGGCGAGCAGTACTTC.